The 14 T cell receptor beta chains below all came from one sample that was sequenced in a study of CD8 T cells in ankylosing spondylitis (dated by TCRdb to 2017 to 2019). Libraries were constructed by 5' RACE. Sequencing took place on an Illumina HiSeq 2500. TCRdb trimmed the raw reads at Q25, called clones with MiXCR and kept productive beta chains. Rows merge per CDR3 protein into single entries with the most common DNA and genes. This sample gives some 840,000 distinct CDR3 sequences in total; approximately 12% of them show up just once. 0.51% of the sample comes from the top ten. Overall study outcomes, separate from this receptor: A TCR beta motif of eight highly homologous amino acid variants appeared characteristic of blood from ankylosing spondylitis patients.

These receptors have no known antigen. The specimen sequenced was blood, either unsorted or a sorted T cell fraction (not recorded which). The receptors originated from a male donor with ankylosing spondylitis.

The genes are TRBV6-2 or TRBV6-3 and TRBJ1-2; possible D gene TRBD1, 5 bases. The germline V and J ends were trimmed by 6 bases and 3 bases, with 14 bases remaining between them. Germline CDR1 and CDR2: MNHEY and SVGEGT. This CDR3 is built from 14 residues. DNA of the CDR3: TGTGCCAGCAGCAGGCAGGGCTCATACTATGGCTACACCTTC. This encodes CASSRQGSYYGYTF.

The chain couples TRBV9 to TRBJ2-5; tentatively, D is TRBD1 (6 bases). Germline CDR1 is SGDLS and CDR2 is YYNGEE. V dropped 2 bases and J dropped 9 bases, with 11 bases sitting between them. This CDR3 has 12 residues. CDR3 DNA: TGTGCCAGCAGCGTGACTGGGGGCGCCCAGTACTTC. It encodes CASSVTGGAQYF.

The CDR3 bases are TGCGCCAGCAGCTCCTATCGGGGATCAAGTGTCTCTGGGGCCAACGTCCTGACTTTC. Translated, it gives CASSSYRGSSVSGANVLTF. V usage is TRBV5-1 and J usage is TRBJ2-6; tentative D call: TRBD2 (5 bases). Trimming pared 3 bases from V and 0 bases from J, leaving 19 bases between. The CDR3 extends over 19 amino acids. Germline CDR1 is SGHRS and CDR2 is YFSETQ.

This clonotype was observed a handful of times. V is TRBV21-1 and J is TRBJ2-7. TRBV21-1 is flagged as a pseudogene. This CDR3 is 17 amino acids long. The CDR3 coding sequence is TGTGCCAGCAGCAAAGATCCTCGGCAGGTTTGGAGATACGAGCAGTACTTC. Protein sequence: CASSKDPRQVWRYEQYF.

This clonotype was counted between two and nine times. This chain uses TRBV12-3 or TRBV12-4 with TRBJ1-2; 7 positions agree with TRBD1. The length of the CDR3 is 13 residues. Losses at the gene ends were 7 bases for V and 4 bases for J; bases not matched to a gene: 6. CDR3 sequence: CASTQTGFYGYTF. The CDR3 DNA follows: TGTGCCAGCACCCAGACAGGGTTCTATGGCTACACCTTC.

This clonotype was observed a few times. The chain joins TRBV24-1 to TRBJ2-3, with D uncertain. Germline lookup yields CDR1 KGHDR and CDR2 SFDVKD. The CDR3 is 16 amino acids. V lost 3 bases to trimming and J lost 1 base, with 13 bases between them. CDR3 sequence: CATSDPGLRGTDTQYF. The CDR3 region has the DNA TGTGCCACCAGTGATCCCGGTCTCCGAGGCACAGATACGCAGTATTTT.

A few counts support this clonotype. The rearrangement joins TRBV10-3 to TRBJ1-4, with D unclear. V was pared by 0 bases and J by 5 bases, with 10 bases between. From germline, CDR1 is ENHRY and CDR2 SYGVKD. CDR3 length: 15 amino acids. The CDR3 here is CAISESGGFNEKLFF. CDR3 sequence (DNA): TGTGCCATCAGTGAGTCAGGAGGATTCAATGAAAAACTGTTTTTT.

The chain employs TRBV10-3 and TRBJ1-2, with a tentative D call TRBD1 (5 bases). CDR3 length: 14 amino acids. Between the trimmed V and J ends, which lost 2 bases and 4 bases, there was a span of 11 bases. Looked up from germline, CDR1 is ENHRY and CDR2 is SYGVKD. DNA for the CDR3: TGTGCCATCAGTGAGGCTACAGGACTCTATGGCTACACCTTC. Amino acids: CAISEATGLYGYTF.

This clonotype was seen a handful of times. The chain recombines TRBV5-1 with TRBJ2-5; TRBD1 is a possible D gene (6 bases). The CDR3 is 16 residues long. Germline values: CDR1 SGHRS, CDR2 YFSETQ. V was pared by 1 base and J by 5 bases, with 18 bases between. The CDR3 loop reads CASSLSPTAQGETQYF. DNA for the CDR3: TGCGCCAGCAGCTTGTCTCCTACAGCGCAGGGGGAGACCCAGTACTTC.

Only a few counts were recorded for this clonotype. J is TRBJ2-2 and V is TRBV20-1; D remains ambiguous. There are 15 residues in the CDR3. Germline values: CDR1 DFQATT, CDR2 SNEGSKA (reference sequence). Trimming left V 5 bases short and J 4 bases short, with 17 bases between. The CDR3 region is CSAPPSAGFTGELFF. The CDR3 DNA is TGCAGTGCTCCACCTTCGGCCGGTTTCACCGGGGAGCTGTTTTTT.

The CDR3 DNA sequence: TGTGCCAGCAGTTTAGCCTTGGGGGGTAGCACAGATACGCAGTATTTT. Its protein product is CASSLALGGSTDTQYF. The gene calls are TRBV28 and TRBJ2-3, with a possible D match to TRBD2 (6 bases). Looked up from germline, CDR1 is MDHEN and CDR2 is SYDVKM. The CDR3 totals 16 residues. V was shortened by 2 bases and J by 0 bases, with 12 bases between the two germline ends. Full variable domain (remainder filled in from reference TRBV28 and TRBJ2-3): DVKVTQSSRYLVKRTGEKVFLECVQDMDHENMFWYRQDPGLGLRLIYFSYDVKMKEKGDIPEGYSVSREKKERFSLILESASTNQTSMYLCASSLALGGSTDTQYFGPGTRLTVL.

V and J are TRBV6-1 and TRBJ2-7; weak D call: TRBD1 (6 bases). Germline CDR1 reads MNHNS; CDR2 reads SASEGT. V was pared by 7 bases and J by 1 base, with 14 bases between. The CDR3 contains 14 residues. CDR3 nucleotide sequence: TGTGCCAGCAAAAGGACAGTTCCTTCCTACGAGCAGTACTTC. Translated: CASKRTVPSYEQYF.

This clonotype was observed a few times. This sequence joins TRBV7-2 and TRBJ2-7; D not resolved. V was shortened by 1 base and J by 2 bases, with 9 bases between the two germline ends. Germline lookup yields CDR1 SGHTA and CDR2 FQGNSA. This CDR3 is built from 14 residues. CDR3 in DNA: TGTGCCAGCAGCTTAGGGACCTACCCCTACGAGCAGTACTTC. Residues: CASSLGTYPYEQYF. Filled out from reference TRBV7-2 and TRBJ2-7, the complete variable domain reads GAGVSQSPSNKVTEKGKDVELRCDPISGHTALYWYRQSLGQGLEFLIYFQGNSAPDKSGLPSDRFSAERTGGSVSTLTIQRTQQEDSAVYLCASSLGTYPYEQYFGPGTRLTVT.

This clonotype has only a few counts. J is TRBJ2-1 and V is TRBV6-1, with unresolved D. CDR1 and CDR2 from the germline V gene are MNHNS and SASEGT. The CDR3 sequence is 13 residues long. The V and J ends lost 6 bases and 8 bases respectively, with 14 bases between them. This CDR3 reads CASRREPDYEQFF. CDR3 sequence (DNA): TGTGCCAGCAGAAGAGAACCTGATTATGAGCAGTTCTTC.